These T cell receptor beta chains were read from a single sample in a study of shared T cell receptors in the human thymus. Measured with immunoSEQ multiplex PCR; TCRdb has only the in-frame clones, and not every one. The repertoire consists of hundreds of thousands of clones, with roughly 88% occurring once and the leading ten covering 0.01%. The sample also formed part of further work on human thymus T cells.

The sequenced sample was thymocytes. Receptors were obtained from a boy under two years old with a congenital heart defect. The CDR3 runs from the conserved cysteine through the conserved F or W. A D gene is named only where the DNA matches it firmly. Clone size appears in some rows only: once, few, many, or a class for an expanded clone.

d_call j_call v_call clone_size cdr3_nt cdr3_aa
NA TRBJ2-7 TRBV9 NA TGTGCCAGCAGCGCGGACCCCTGGAGGGAGCAGTACTTC CASSADPWREQYF
NA TRBJ1-1 TRBV10-3 few TGTGCCATCAGCGCATGGGGGGGGCTAGGGAACACTGAAGCTTTCTTT CAISAWGGLGNTEAFF
TRBD1 TRBJ2-2 TRBV19 NA TGTGCCAGCAGGGACAGTCACTACACCGGGGAGCTGTTTTTT CASRDSHYTGELFF
TRBD2 TRBJ2-4 TRBV19 NA TGTGCCAGTAGTCCCCGGGGGGAGAACATTCAGTACTTC CASSPRGENIQYF
NA TRBJ2-3 TRBV6-1 NA TGTGCAAGAGGAAGTAGCACAGATACGCAGTATTTT CARGSSTDTQYF
NA TRBJ2-7 TRBV7-8 NA TGTGCCAGCAGTGGAGTACTCTACACCTACGAGCAGTACTTC CASSGVLYTYEQYF
TRBD1 TRBJ1-4 TRBV2 NA TGTGCCAGCAGGGCGACAGGGGGCTTAAGAACTAATGAAAAACTGTTTTTT CASRATGGLRTNEKLFF
TRBD2 TRBJ2-5 TRBV23-1 NA TGCGCCAGCAGTCAATCCCACCAACTGACTAGCGTACAGGCAGAGACCCAGTACTTC CASSQSHQLTSVQAETQYF
TRBD1 TRBJ2-7 TRBV14 NA TGTGCCAGCAGCAACAGGGGGGCCTTTACCTACGAGCAGTACTTC CASSNRGAFTYEQYF
TRBD1 TRBJ2-7 TRBV23-1 NA TGCGCCAGCAGACACCGGGACAGGGCCCACGAGCAGTACTTC CASRHRDRAHEQYF
TRBD1 TRBJ2-7 TRBV27 NA TGTGCCAGCAGTTTAAGGGACAGGGGCACCTACGAGCAGTACTTC CASSLRDRGTYEQYF
TRBD2 TRBJ2-7 TRBV7-6 NA TGTGCCAGCAGCTTACTCACTAGCGGGAGCACGACCTACGAGCAGTACTTC CASSLLTSGSTTYEQYF
TRBD1 TRBJ2-2 TRBV4-1 NA TGCGCCAGCAGCCAAGACCCACAGGGGAAGGACACCGGGGAGCTGTTTTTT CASSQDPQGKDTGELFF
NA TRBJ2-1 TRBV7-9 NA TGTGCCAGCAGCTTGGAGGGCGGGACGGTCGATGAGCAGTTCTTC CASSLEGGTVDEQFF
NA TRBJ1-5 TRBV28 few TGTGCCGCGGGGGGGAGCAATCAGCCCCAGCATTTT CAAGGSNQPQHF
TRBD2 TRBJ2-7 TRBV4-3 NA TGCGCCAGCAGCCAAGATGGGACTAGCAGCGCCTACGAGCAGTACTTC CASSQDGTSSAYEQYF
TRBD2 TRBJ2-7 TRBV6-5 NA TGTGCCAGCAGTTACTCCCACGTAGCGGGAGACCACGAGCAGTACTTC CASSYSHVAGDHEQYF
TRBD1 TRBJ1-3 TRBV18 NA TGTGCCAGCTCACCATCCAAGGGGACAGGGCTCACCATATATTTT CASSPSKGTGLTIYF
NA TRBJ1-2 TRBV14 once TGTGCCAGCAGCGCCGGGACTGTATATGGCTACACCTTC CASSAGTVYGYTF
TRBD1 TRBJ2-7 TRBV6-1 NA TGTGCCAGCAGTGAAGCCGGGACAGGGGGCTGCGAGCAGTACTTC CASSEAGTGGCEQYF
TRBD2 TRBJ2-1 TRBV6-5 NA TGTGCCAGCAGTTACTCGACTAGCGGGAAATACAATGAGCAGTTCTTC CASSYSTSGKYNEQFF
NA TRBJ2-5 TRBV2 NA TGTGCCAGCAGACGGACGCCGGGACACCAAAAAGAGACCCAGTACTTC CASRRTPGHQKETQYF
NA TRBJ1-5 TRBV4-1 NA TGCGCCAGCAGCCAAGATTCGAGGTATAGCAATCAGCCCCAGCATTTT CASSQDSRYSNQPQHF
TRBD1 TRBJ2-7 TRBV5-1 NA TGCGCCAGCACCACCGGACAGGGATTCTCCTACGAGCAGTACTTC CASTTGQGFSYEQYF
TRBD2 TRBJ2-7 TRBV19 NA TGTGCCAGTTCCCGGACTAGCGGGAAGTCCGAGCAGTACTTC CASSRTSGKSEQYF
TRBD1 TRBJ2-3 TRBV4-1 NA TGCGCCAGCAGCCGCCGACAGGGGGGCACAGATACGCAGTATTTT CASSRRQGGTDTQYF
NA TRBJ2-1 TRBV4-1 NA TGCGCCAGCAGCCCCCGATACGTCCGGACTGGCTACAATGAGCAGTTCTTC CASSPRYVRTGYNEQFF
TRBD1 TRBJ2-1 TRBV18 NA TGTGCCAGCTCACCACGGGACAGGGAAGCCGATGAGCAGTTCTTC CASSPRDREADEQFF
NA TRBJ2-1 TRBV2 NA TGTGCCAGCATATCCAGACACTCCTACAATGAGCAGTTCTTC CASISRHSYNEQFF
TRBD2 TRBJ2-3 TRBV5-4 NA TGTGCCAGCAGCTTGGCCTCTAGCGGAAGCACAGATACGCAGTATTTT CASSLASSGSTDTQYF
TRBD1 TRBJ2-7 TRBV28 NA TGTGCCAGCAGTAACCGGGACAGGGGCTACGAGCAGTACTTC CASSNRDRGYEQYF
NA TRBJ1-1 TRBV18 NA TGTGCCAGCTCACCAGGGCCGAAGAACACTGAAGCTTTCTTT CASSPGPKNTEAFF
TRBD1 TRBJ2-7 TRBV19 NA TGTGCCAGTAGTCCGGGACAGGGAGTATACGAGCAGTACTTC CASSPGQGVYEQYF
TRBD1 TRBJ2-2 TRBV9 NA TGTGCCAGCAGCCTATTGGACAGGGTATACACCGGGGAGCTGTTTTTT CASSLLDRVYTGELFF
TRBD1 TRBJ1-5 TRBV28 NA TGTGCCAGCAGTTTCCCCCCATTGCCAGGGGGCCCTAATCAGCCCCAGCATTTT CASSFPPLPGGPNQPQHF
TRBD2 TRBJ2-6 TRBV9 NA TGTGCCAGCAGCGTACGGCTAGCGGGGGATTACTCTGGGGCCAACGTCCTGACTTTC CASSVRLAGDYSGANVLTF
NA TRBJ2-7 TRBV7-6 once TGTGCCAGCAGCGCCATTATGAGCTCCTACGAGCAGTACTTC CASSAIMSSYEQYF
NA TRBJ2-2 TRBV4-3 NA TGCGCCAGCAGCCAAGGAAGAAGGGGGAGTCGAACCGGGGAGCTGTTTTTT CASSQGRRGSRTGELFF
NA TRBJ2-7 TRBV27 NA TGTGCCAGCAGTTTCCTCCTCCAGGGTGCCCACGAGCAGTACTTC CASSFLLQGAHEQYF
TRBD2 TRBJ2-7 TRBV18 NA TGTGCCAGCTCCCCAGAACTAGCGTGGCTGGTGGACGAGCAGTACTTC CASSPELAWLVDEQYF
NA TRBJ1-1 TRBV25-1 NA TGTGCCAGCAGTGTCCTACGCGGGGCCCCCGGGAACACTGAAGCTTTCTTT CASSVLRGAPGNTEAFF
TRBD2 TRBJ2-1 TRBV19 NA TGTGCCAGTAGTATAGGGACTAGCGGGATGAGTAGTGAGCAGTTCTTC CASSIGTSGMSSEQFF
TRBD2 TRBJ2-3 TRBV7-9 NA TGTGCCAGCAGCCAGGGACTAGCGGGCCGCCCCGAAGATACGCAGTATTTT CASSQGLAGRPEDTQYF
TRBD2 TRBJ2-7 TRBV18 NA TGTGCCAGCTCACCAAGAGCGGGAGGGTCCTGGCACGAGCAGTACTTC CASSPRAGGSWHEQYF
NA TRBJ2-1 TRBV10-3 NA TGTGCCATCAGTGATGCGGCTAGCTACAATGAGCAGTTCTTC CAISDAASYNEQFF
TRBD2 TRBJ2-2 TRBV7-9 NA TGTGCCAGCAGCTTAGGGACTAGCGGGCACGGGGAGCTGTTTTTT CASSLGTSGHGELFF
TRBD1 TRBJ2-3 TRBV10-1 NA TGCGCCAGCAGTGAGTGCAGGGGGCCTTGCACAGATACGCAGTATTTT CASSECRGPCTDTQYF
TRBD2 TRBJ2-1 TRBV12-5 NA TGTGCTAGTGGCGTGGGATCCCGGGAGGTTGAGCAGTTCTTC CASGVGSREVEQFF
NA TRBJ2-7 TRBV6-5 NA TGTGCCAGCAGTTATATGGGGCCGAATTTCTCCTACGAGCAGTACTTC CASSYMGPNFSYEQYF
NA TRBJ2-2 TRBV13 NA TGTGCCAGCAGTAAAAATAGGGGGGGAGGCACCGGGGAGCTGTTTTTT CASSKNRGGGTGELFF
NA TRBJ1-2 TRBV7-9 NA TGTGCCAGCAGCTTAGACCCCCGGGGTCTAAACTATGGCTACACCTTC CASSLDPRGLNYGYTF
NA TRBJ1-2 TRBV7-3 NA TGTGCCAGCAGCTTATTACCCCCCAGGGTGGGGGCCTATGGCTACACCTTC CASSLLPPRVGAYGYTF
TRBD1 TRBJ1-1 TRBV18 few TGTGCCAGCTCAGTTGGGACAGACTATAACACTGAAGCTTTCTTT CASSVGTDYNTEAFF